A selection of T cell receptor beta chains follows, all from one sample in a study of Ad26.COV2.S vaccination and SARS-CoV-2 variants. TCRdb's table, derived via immunoSEQ multiplex PCR, lists solely in-frame clones and lacks some. The data contain over 300,000 clones, approximately 83% of them singletons. The specimen comprised peripheral blood, sampled in a trial of Ad26.COV2.S vaccine versus placebo. These receptors all stem from a person between 18 and 65 years old who received the Ad26.COV2.S COVID-19 vaccine or a placebo. CDR3s include the opening cysteine and the closing phenylalanine or tryptophan. Each record gives: V gene, J gene, clone size, D gene, CDR3 protein, CDR3 DNA. The D gene is left open where the match is weak. Size values are once, few and many counts, or a class for expanded clones, and some rows have none.

TRBV4-1,TRBJ1-6,NA,NA,CASSQDSRARNSPLHF,TGCGCCAGCAGCCAAGATTCCCGGGCCCGTAATTCACCCCTCCACTTT
TRBV7-3,TRBJ2-3,NA,TRBD2,CASSLGSLAGEDTQYF,TGTGCCAGCAGCTTAGGGTCGCTAGCGGGAGAAGATACGCAGTATTTT
TRBV2,TRBJ2-2,NA,TRBD1,CASSGQGTNTGELFF,TGTGCCAGCAGTGGACAGGGTACGAACACCGGGGAGCTGTTTTTT
TRBV5-5,TRBJ2-7,NA,NA,CASSEGLSYEQYF,TGTGCCAGCAGCGAGGGGCTCTCCTACGAGCAGTACTTC
TRBV13,TRBJ1-1,NA,NA,CASSFSLAPRTVNTEAFF,TGTGCCAGCAGCTTCTCCTTAGCTCCCAGGACGGTGAACACTGAAGCTTTCTTT
TRBV29-1,TRBJ2-3,NA,TRBD1,CSAGTGGTDTQYF,TGCAGCGCTGGGACAGGCGGCACAGATACGCAGTATTTT
TRBV4-2,TRBJ2-1,NA,NA,CASSQGSVPRQFF,TGTGCCAGCAGCCAAGGGTCGGTCCCCCGCCAGTTCTTC
TRBV7-9,TRBJ1-5,few,NA,CASSLALRGNQPQHF,TGTGCCAGCAGCTTAGCGCTAAGGGGCAATCAGCCCCAGCATTTT
TRBV3-1/TRBV3-2,TRBJ2-3,NA,TRBD2,CASSLRTSHWGDTQYF,TGTGCCAGCAGCCTCAGGACTAGCCATTGGGGGGATACGCAGTATTTT
TRBV6-2/TRBV6-3,TRBJ1-1,NA,NA,CASSRGSEAFF,TGTGCCAGCAGTAGGGGCAGTGAAGCTTTCTTT
TRBV3-1/TRBV3-2,TRBJ2-3,NA,NA,CASSPQDSNTQYF,TGTGCCAGCAGCCCCCAGGACTCTAATACGCAGTATTTT
TRBV13,TRBJ2-1,NA,NA,CASSLIGNEQFF,TGTGCCAGCAGCTTAATTGGGAATGAGCAGTTCTTC
TRBV6-5,TRBJ1-2,NA,NA,CASSYSILAGEYGYTF,TGTGCCAGCAGTTACTCGATTCTTGCAGGGGAGTATGGCTACACCTTC
TRBV11-3,TRBJ2-7,NA,NA,CASTPRASYEQYF,TGTGCCAGCACGCCCAGGGCTTCCTACGAGCAGTACTTC
TRBV24-1,TRBJ2-2,NA,NA,CATSDPGRSGELFF,TGTGCCACCAGTGATCCCGGGCGATCCGGGGAGCTGTTTTTT
TRBV7-9,TRBJ1-1,NA,NA,CASSGQGNTEAFF,TGTGCCAGCAGCGGTCAAGGGAACACTGAAGCTTTCTTT
TRBV18,TRBJ1-1,NA,NA,CASSPIVLHRGNTEAFF,TGTGCCAGCTCACCAATCGTCCTTCACCGAGGGAACACTGAAGCTTTCTTT
TRBV7-6,TRBJ1-1,few,NA,CASSFMAGTDTEAFF,TGTGCCAGCAGCTTTATGGCAGGGACCGACACTGAAGCTTTCTTT
TRBV7-3,TRBJ2-3,NA,NA,CASSSDGGLRTDTQYF,TGTGCCAGCAGCTCAGATGGGGGGTTGAGAACAGATACGCAGTATTTT
TRBV19,TRBJ2-1,NA,TRBD2,CASSIGREGGGVQFF,TGTGCCAGTAGTATAGGGCGGGAGGGGGGTGGAGTGCAGTTCTTC
TRBV4-1,TRBJ1-1,NA,NA,CASSQATRRAFF,TGCGCCAGCAGCCAAGCAACCAGGCGAGCTTTCTTT
TRBV3-1/TRBV3-2,TRBJ1-3,NA,NA,CASSQEAYRESHSGNTIYF,TGTGCCAGCAGCCAAGAGGCGTACCGGGAGTCCCACTCTGGAAACACCATATATTTT
TRBV6-5,TRBJ1-1,NA,NA,CASTAGWSTEAFF,TGTGCCAGCACCGCAGGGTGGAGCACTGAAGCTTTCTTT
TRBV6-5,TRBJ2-7,once,TRBD1,CASSYSDRGYEQYF,TGTGCCAGCAGTTACTCTGACAGGGGGTACGAGCAGTACTTC
TRBV23-1,TRBJ2-3,NA,NA,CASSQSPISEPGQILGDTQYF,TGCGCCAGCAGTCAATCTCCAATCTCGGAACCGGGACAAATTTTGGGAGATACGCAGTATTTT
TRBV9,TRBJ2-5,NA,TRBD2,CASSVGATSGSQETQYF,TGTGCCAGCAGCGTAGGGGCGACTAGCGGGAGTCAAGAGACCCAGTACTTC
TRBV6-5,TRBJ1-3,NA,NA,CASKDYSSGNTIYF,TGTGCCAGCAAGGATTACAGCTCTGGAAACACCATATATTTT
TRBV6-6,TRBJ2-4,NA,NA,CASSYSKGLIKNIQYF,TGTGCCAGCAGTTACTCAAAAGGGTTAATTAAAAACATTCAGTACTTC
TRBV6-5,TRBJ2-7,NA,NA,CASTNSPLYEQYF,TGTGCCAGCACCAACAGTCCCCTATACGAGCAGTACTTC
TRBV9,TRBJ1-1,NA,TRBD1,CASSPRVGQGAGAFF,TGTGCCAGCAGCCCCCGTGTAGGACAGGGGGCGGGCGCTTTCTTT
TRBV27,TRBJ1-6,few,TRBD1,CATLGQGINSPLHF,TGTGCCACCTTAGGACAGGGCATTAATTCACCCCTCCACTTT